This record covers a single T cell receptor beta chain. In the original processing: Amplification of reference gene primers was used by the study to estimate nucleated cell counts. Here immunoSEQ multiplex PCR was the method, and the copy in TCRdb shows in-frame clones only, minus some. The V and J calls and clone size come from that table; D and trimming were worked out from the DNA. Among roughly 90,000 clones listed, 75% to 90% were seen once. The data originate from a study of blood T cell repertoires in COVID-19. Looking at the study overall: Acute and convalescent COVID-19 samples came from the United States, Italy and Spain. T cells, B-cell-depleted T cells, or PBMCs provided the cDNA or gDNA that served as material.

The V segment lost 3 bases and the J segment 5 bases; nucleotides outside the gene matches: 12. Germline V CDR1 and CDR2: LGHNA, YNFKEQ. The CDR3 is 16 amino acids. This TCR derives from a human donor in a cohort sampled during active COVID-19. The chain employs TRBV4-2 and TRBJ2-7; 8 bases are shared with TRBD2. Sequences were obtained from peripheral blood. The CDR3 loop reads CASSQVASAGGDEQYF. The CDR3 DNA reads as TGTGCCAGCAGCCAGGTAGCCTCCGCGGGAGGCGACGAGCAGTACTTC.